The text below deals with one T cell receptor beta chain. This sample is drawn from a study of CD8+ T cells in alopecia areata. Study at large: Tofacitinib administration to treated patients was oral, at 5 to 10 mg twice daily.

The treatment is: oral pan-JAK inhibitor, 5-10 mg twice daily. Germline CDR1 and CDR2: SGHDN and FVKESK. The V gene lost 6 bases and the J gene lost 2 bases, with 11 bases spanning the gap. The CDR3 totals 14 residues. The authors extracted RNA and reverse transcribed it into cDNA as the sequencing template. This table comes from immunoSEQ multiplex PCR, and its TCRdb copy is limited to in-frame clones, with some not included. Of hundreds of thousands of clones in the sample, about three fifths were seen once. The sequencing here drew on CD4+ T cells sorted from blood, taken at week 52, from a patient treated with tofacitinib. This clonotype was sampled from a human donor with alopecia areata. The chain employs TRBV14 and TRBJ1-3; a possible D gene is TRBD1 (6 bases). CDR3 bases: TGTGCCAGCAGTTCCGGACAGCCTGGAAACACCATATATTTT. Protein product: CASSSGQPGNTIYF.